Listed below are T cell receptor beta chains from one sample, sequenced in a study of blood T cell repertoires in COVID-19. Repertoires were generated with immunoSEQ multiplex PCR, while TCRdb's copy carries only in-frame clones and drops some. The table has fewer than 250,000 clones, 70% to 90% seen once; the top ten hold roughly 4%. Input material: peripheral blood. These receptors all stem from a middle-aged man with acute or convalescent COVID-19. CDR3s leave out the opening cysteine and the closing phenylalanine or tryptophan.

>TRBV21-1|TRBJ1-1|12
ASSKYHRNTEAF
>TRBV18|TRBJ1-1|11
ASSRKGDTEAF
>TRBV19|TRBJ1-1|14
ASSIQAGGLGTEAF
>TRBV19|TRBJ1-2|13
ASSIASGVGYGYT
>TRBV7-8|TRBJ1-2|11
ASSRSVNYGYT
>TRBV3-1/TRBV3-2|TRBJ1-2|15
ASSPWAGSKSNYGYT
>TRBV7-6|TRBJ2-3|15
ASSLEAGDFGTDTQY
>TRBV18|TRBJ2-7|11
ASSPFDSNEQY
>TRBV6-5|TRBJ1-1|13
ASSRRLGGITEAF
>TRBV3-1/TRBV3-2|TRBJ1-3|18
ASRGWSAEKQEPSGNTIY
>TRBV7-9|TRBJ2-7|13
ASSSTGGASYEQY
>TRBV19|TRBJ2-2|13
ASSISAGNTGELF
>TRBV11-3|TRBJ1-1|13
ASSKGGGMNTEAF
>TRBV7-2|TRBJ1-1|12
ASSLWYREVEAF
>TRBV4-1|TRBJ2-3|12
ASSVPGRTDTQY
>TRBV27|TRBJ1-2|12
ASSTLTGNYGYT
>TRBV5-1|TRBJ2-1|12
ASSLGQDYNEQF
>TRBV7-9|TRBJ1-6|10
ASSFGLESLH